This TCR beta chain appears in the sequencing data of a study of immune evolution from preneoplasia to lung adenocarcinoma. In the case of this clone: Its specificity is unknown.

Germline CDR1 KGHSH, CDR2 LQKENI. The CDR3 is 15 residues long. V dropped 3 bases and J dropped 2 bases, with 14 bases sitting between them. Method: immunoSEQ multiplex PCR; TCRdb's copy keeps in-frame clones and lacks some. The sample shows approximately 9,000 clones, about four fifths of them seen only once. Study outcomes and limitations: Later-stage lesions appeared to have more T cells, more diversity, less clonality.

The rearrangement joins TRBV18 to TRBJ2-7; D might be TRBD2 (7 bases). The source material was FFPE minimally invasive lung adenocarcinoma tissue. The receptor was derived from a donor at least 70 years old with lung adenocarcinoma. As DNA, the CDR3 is TGTGCCAGCTCACCCCGAACAGGGAGGGCCTACGAGCAGTACTTC. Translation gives CASSPRTGRAYEQYF.